This entry concerns a single TCR beta chain. The CDR3 is 12 residues long. V was trimmed by 5 bases and J by 7 bases, leaving 12 bases between them. Germline V CDR1 and CDR2: SGHAT, FQNNGV. The repertoire was sequenced with immunoSEQ multiplex PCR; TCRdb's copy has only in-frame clones and lacks some. The sample carries tens of thousands of clones, more than 85% recorded once. This entry is derived from a study of control samples from healthy donors and cancer patients. This rearrangement joins TRBV11-2 to TRBJ2-7; D is possibly TRBD2 (5 bases). The sequence came from a woman between 45 and 60 years old in good health. The sample was blood. This CDR3 reads CASSLLPGEQYF. CDR3 nucleotides: TGTGCCAGCAGCCTTCTACCGGGGGAGCAGTACTTC.